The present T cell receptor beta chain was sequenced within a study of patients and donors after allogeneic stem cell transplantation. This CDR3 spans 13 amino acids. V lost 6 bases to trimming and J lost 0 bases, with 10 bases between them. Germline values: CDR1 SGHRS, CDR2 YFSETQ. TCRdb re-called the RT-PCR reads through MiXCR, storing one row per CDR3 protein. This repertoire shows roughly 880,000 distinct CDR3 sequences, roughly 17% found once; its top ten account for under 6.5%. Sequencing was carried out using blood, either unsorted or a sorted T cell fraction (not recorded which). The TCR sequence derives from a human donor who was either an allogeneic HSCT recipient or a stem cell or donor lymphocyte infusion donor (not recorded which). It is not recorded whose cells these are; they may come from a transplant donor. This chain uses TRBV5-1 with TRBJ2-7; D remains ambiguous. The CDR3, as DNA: TGCGCCAGCAACTCAGAGATCTCCTACGAGCAGTACTTC. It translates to CASNSEISYEQYF.